These T cell receptor beta chains were read from a single sample in a study of blood T cell repertoires in COVID-19. Some clones are missing from TCRdb's copy, which holds only in-frame ones; the method was immunoSEQ multiplex PCR. The sample carries approximately 60,000 clones, 60% to 85% recorded once. The sequencing sample was made of peripheral blood. The receptors here all came from a man aged 55 to 70 with acute or convalescent COVID-19. Each CDR3 is given with its conserved first and last residue. Fields, in order: J gene, V gene, clone size, D gene, CDR3 protein, CDR3 DNA. The D gene is left open where the match is weak. A clone size is listed for some rows: how often the clone was seen (once, few, many), or a class if it is expanded.

>TRBJ2-7|TRBV30|NA|NA
CAWSVGNLGRYF
TGTGCCTGGAGTGTTGGGAATTTGGGGCGATACTTC
>TRBJ2-7|TRBV20-1|NA|NA
CSARGGGEQYF
TGCAGTGCTAGAGGAGGAGGCGAGCAGTACTTC
>TRBJ1-5|TRBV15|NA|TRBD1
CATSRDPGQSNQPQHF
TGTGCCACCAGCAGAGATCCGGGACAGAGCAACCAGCCCCAGCATTTT
>TRBJ1-2|TRBV6-5|NA|NA
CASSYSVGGKGYTF
TGTGCCAGCAGTTACTCCGTGGGCGGGAAAGGCTACACCTTC
>TRBJ1-3|TRBV6-1|NA|NA
CASSETIPGAVSGNTIYF
TGTGCCAGCAGCGAAACGATTCCAGGGGCTGTGTCTGGAAACACCATATATTTT
>TRBJ1-1|TRBV25-1|NA|NA
CASSALTGYTEAFF
TGTGCCAGCAGTGCCTTAACAGGGTACACTGAAGCTTTCTTT
>TRBJ1-1|TRBV7-9|NA|NA
CASSLLEGEAFF
TGTGCCAGCAGCTTGCTGGAGGGTGAAGCTTTCTTT
>TRBJ1-3|TRBV14|NA|NA
CASSQGVRGSGNTIYF
TGTGCCAGCAGCCAAGGGGTCAGGGGATCTGGAAACACCATATATTTT
>TRBJ1-2|TRBV5-1|few|NA
CASIPPGIGGYTF
TGCGCCAGCATACCGCCGGGGATAGGAGGCTACACCTTC
>TRBJ1-2|TRBV11-2|few|NA
CASSSLTVYGYTF
TGTGCCAGCAGCTCTTTGACAGTCTATGGCTACACCTTC
>TRBJ1-4|TRBV24-1|NA|NA
CATSDGTPGTNEKLFF
TGTGCCACCAGTGATGGCACCCCGGGAACTAATGAAAAACTGTTTTTT
>TRBJ2-7|TRBV30|once|TRBD2
CALGASGGVNYEQYF
TGTGCCTTAGGGGCTAGCGGGGGCGTAAACTACGAGCAGTACTTC
>TRBJ2-7|TRBV5-5|NA|TRBD2
CASSRGLAGGEQYF
TGTGCCAGCAGCCGCGGACTAGCGGGGGGCGAGCAGTACTTC
>TRBJ1-6|TRBV5-1|few|TRBD1
CASSLGPGQSNSPLHF
TGCGCCAGCAGCTTGGGCCCGGGACAGTCTAATTCACCCCTCCACTTT
>TRBJ1-4|TRBV19|NA|NA
CASSTAPGHYSEKLFF
TGTGCCAGTAGTACCGCCCCGGGACATTACAGTGAAAAACTGTTTTTT
>TRBJ2-2|TRBV5-1|NA|NA
CASSLGTANTGELFF
TGCGCCAGCAGCTTGGGGACAGCAAACACCGGGGAGCTGTTTTTT
>TRBJ2-2|TRBV5-1|NA|NA
CASSSSRGGELFF
TGCGCCAGCAGCAGTTCCCGAGGGGGGGAGCTGTTTTTT
>TRBJ2-7|TRBV5-1|NA|NA
CASSLGTLSYEQYF
TGCGCCAGCAGCTTGGGCACTCTGTCCTACGAGCAGTACTTC
>TRBJ1-4|TRBV2|NA|NA
CASSPQVVGEKLFF
TGTGCCAGCAGTCCACAGGTAGTCGGTGAAAAACTGTTTTTT
>TRBJ1-2|TRBV9|NA|NA
CASSVGLSGYGYTF
TGTGCCAGCAGCGTAGGTCTGTCAGGCTATGGCTACACCTTC
>TRBJ2-5|TRBV19|NA|TRBD2
CASSPATGRGGGETQYF
TGTGCCAGTAGCCCAGCCACGGGCCGGGGGGGCGGAGAGACCCAGTACTTC
>TRBJ2-1|TRBV7-9|NA|NA
CASSLPGPQDEQFF
TGTGCCAGCAGCTTACCAGGCCCTCAGGATGAGCAGTTCTTC
>TRBJ1-1|TRBV6-1|few|NA
CASSDPSGVGLLAEAFF
TGTGCCAGCAGTGACCCATCTGGGGTCGGACTCCTGGCTGAAGCTTTCTTT
>TRBJ2-6|TRBV5-1|NA|TRBD1
CASSSTSTGATGANVLTF
TGCGCCAGCAGCTCGACATCGACAGGGGCTACCGGGGCCAACGTCCTGACTTTC
>TRBJ1-2|TRBV12-3/TRBV12-4|few|TRBD1
CASKDRVAGYTF
TGTGCCAGCAAGGACAGGGTGGCTGGCTACACCTTC
>TRBJ1-2|TRBV29-1|few|NA
CSVHPDGAGYGYTF
TGCAGCGTGCACCCTGATGGGGCAGGGTATGGCTACACCTTC
>TRBJ2-7|TRBV7-8|NA|NA
CASSLAHLFLQAAYEQYF
TGTGCCAGCAGCTTAGCACATTTATTCCTACAGGCCGCCTACGAGCAGTACTTC
>TRBJ1-2|TRBV29-1|few|NA
CSVLPGAGYGYTF
TGCAGCGTTCTGCCAGGGGCGGGCTATGGCTACACCTTC
>TRBJ1-6|TRBV7-6|NA|NA
CASSLSRGPPLHF
TGTGCCAGCAGCTTAAGCAGGGGACCACCCCTCCACTTT
>TRBJ2-6|TRBV12-3/TRBV12-4|NA|NA
CASTDLFVLTF
TGTGCCAGCACCGATCTATTCGTCCTGACTTTC
>TRBJ2-2|TRBV5-4|NA|NA
CASSTDGARNTGELFF
TGTGCCAGCAGCACCGACGGCGCTAGGAACACCGGGGAGCTGTTTTTT
>TRBJ1-6|TRBV6-5|NA|TRBD1
CASRPGQGYSPLHF
TGTGCCAGCAGGCCGGGACAGGGTTATTCACCCCTCCACTTT
>TRBJ2-7|TRBV2|few|NA
CASSGEQGSEQYF
TGTGCCAGCAGTGGGGAACAGGGAAGCGAGCAGTACTTC
>TRBJ2-1|TRBV7-3|once|TRBD2
CASSSLAGGPYNEQFF
TGTGCCAGCAGCTCACTAGCGGGGGGTCCCTACAATGAGCAGTTCTTC
>TRBJ2-5|TRBV10-3|NA|NA
CAISESPGQETQYF
TGTGCCATCAGTGAGTCTCCGGGACAAGAGACCCAGTACTTC
>TRBJ2-4|TRBV5-4|NA|TRBD2
CASSLAGGPGWEENIQYF
TGTGCCAGCAGCTTGGCGGGGGGGCCGGGGTGGGAAGAAAACATTCAGTACTTC
>TRBJ1-5|TRBV7-2|NA|NA
CASSLSRVAQPQHF
TGTGCCAGCAGCTTATCGAGGGTAGCTCAGCCCCAGCATTTT
>TRBJ2-1|TRBV4-1|NA|NA
CASSQDNSNNEQFF
TGCGCCAGCAGCCAAGATAACAGTAACAATGAGCAGTTCTTC
>TRBJ2-5|TRBV9|NA|NA
CASSTQTGTWETQYF
TGTGCCAGCAGCACCCAGACAGGGACTTGGGAGACCCAGTACTTC
>TRBJ1-4|TRBV5-1|NA|TRBD1
CASVNWDRGEKLFF
TGCGCCAGCGTGAATTGGGACAGGGGCGAAAAACTGTTTTTT
>TRBJ1-2|TRBV18|NA|NA
CASSPSVDNGYGYTF
TGTGCCAGCTCACCTTCCGTTGATAACGGCTATGGCTACACCTTC
>TRBJ2-1|TRBV12-3/TRBV12-4|once|NA
CASSTSSYNEQFF
TGTGCCAGCAGTACGAGCTCCTACAATGAGCAGTTCTTC
>TRBJ2-6|TRBV28|NA|TRBD1
CASRMTGGFTGANVLTF
TGTGCCAGCAGAATGACAGGGGGATTCACTGGGGCCAACGTCCTGACTTTC
>TRBJ2-7|TRBV21-1|NA|NA
CASSSSSNSRQYF
TGTGCCAGCAGCTCTAGCTCGAACAGCCGACAGTACTTC
>TRBJ2-5|TRBV18|once|NA
CASTTNAGKETQYF
TGTGCCAGCACCACCAACGCGGGGAAAGAGACCCAGTACTTC
>TRBJ1-1|TRBV5-8|NA|NA
CASSWAGAGTTEAFF
TGTGCCAGCAGCTGGGCAGGGGCAGGGACCACTGAAGCTTTCTTT
>TRBJ1-6|TRBV5-1|NA|TRBD1
CASSKTDRDPPLHF
TGCGCCAGCAGCAAGACGGACAGGGACCCACCCCTCCACTTT
>TRBJ2-7|TRBV7-6|NA|NA
CASSLGAGATYEQYF
TGTGCCAGCAGCTTAGGAGCAGGGGCAACCTACGAGCAGTACTTC